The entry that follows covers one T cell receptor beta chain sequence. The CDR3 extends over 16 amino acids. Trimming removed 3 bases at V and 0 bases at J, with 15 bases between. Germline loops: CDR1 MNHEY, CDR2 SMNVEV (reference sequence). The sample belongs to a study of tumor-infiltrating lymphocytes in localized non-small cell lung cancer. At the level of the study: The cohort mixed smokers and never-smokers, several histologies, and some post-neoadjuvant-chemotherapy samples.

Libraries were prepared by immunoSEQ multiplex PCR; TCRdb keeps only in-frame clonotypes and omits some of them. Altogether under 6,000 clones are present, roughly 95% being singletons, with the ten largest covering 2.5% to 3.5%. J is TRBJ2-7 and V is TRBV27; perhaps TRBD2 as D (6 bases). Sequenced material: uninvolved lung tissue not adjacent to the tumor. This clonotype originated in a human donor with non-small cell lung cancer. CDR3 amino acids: CASSFSGLGDSYEQYF. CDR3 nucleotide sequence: TGTGCCAGCAGTTTCTCGGGACTCGGGGACTCCTACGAGCAGTACTTC.